This T cell receptor beta chain appears in the sequencing data of a study of blood T cell repertoires in COVID-19. Study summary: Acute and convalescent COVID-19 samples came from the United States, Italy and Spain.

The method was immunoSEQ multiplex PCR; TCRdb's version includes in-frame clones alone and lacks a portion of them. The data hold about 420,000 clones, with about 87% observed a single time. The CDR3 loop spans 18 amino acids. With V trimmed by 1 base and J by 1 base, 7 bases remained unmatched. Germline V lookup: CDR1 KGHDR, CDR2 SFDVKD. Material for sequencing was peripheral blood. The rearrangement uses TRBV24-1 and TRBJ1-5; 9 nucleotides align to TRBD1. The TCR was taken from a man aged 18 to 29 with COVID-19, enrolled during active disease. The CDR3 region is CATSDFSDRGASNQPQHF. The CDR3 DNA sequence: TGTGCCACCAGTGATTTTTCGGACAGGGGCGCCAGCAATCAGCCCCAGCATTTT.